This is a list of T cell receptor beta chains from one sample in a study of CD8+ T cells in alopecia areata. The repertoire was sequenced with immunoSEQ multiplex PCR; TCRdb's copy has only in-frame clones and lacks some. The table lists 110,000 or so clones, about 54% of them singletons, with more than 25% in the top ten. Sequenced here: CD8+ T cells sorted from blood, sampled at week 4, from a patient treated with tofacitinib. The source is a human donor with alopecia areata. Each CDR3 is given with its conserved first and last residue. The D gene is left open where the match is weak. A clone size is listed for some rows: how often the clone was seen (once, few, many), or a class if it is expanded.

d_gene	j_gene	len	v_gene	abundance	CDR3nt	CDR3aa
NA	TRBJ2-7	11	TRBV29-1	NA	TGCAGCGTTGTCTTGGGTAACGAGCAGTACTTC	CSVVLGNEQYF
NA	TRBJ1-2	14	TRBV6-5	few	TGTGCCAGCAGTTCCCAAGACAGTTTGGATGGCTACACCTTC	CASSSQDSLDGYTF
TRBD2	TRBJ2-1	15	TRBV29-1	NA	TGCAGCGTTGAACTGGGGCGGGGGTCCTACAATGAGCAGTTCTTC	CSVELGRGSYNEQFF
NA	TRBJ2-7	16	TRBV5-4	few	TGTGCCAGCAGCCCTATGACAGGAATCCGGACCTACGAGCAGTACTTC	CASSPMTGIRTYEQYF
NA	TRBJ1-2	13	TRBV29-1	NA	TGCAGCGTTGTCAGGGCGGCTAACTATGGCTACACCTTC	CSVVRAANYGYTF
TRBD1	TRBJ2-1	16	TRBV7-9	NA	TGTGCCAGCAGCCCCCCTCGGGACAGGGCTGGGAATGAGCAGTTCTTC	CASSPPRDRAGNEQFF
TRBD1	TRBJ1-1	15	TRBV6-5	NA	TGTGCCAGCAGCCGTGGGTCGGACAGGGTCTCTGAAGCTTTCTTT	CASSRGSDRVSEAFF
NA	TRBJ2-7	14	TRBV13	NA	TGTGCCAGCAGCCGCCCTACTACTTCGCGGGAGCAGTACTTC	CASSRPTTSREQYF
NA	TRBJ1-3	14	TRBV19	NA	TGTGCCAGTAGTATACGGGGGACTGGAAACACCATATATTTT	CASSIRGTGNTIYF
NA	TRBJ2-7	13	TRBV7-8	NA	TGTGCCAGCAGCTTAGCAGTACAGTACGAGCAGTACTTC	CASSLAVQYEQYF
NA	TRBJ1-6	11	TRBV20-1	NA	TGCAGTGCTACAACAGGCATCACCCTCCACTTT	CSATTGITLHF
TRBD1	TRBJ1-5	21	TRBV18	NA	TGTGCCAGCTCACCAAGAACCTTGTCTCCAGGGGGCAGGTTTGAGGATCAGCCCCAGCATTTT	CASSPRTLSPGGRFEDQPQHF
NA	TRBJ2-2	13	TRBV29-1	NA	TGCAGCGTTGAGCCCTCGAACACCGGGGAGCTGTTTTTT	CSVEPSNTGELFF
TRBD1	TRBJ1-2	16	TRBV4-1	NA	TGCGCCAGCAGCCGCAAGCAGGGGGATCGACACTATGGCTACACCTTC	CASSRKQGDRHYGYTF
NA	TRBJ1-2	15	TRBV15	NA	TGTGCCACCAGCTGGGCACGGAGCGGACCGTATGGCTACACCTTC	CATSWARSGPYGYTF
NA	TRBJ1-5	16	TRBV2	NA	TGTGCCAGCAGTGAATATCCAGGGGCCCGCAATCAGCCCCAGCATTTT	CASSEYPGARNQPQHF
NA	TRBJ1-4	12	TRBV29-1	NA	TGCAGCGTACTCGGGGTCGTCGGGAAACTGTTTTTT	CSVLGVVGKLFF
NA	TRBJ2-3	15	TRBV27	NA	TGTGCCAGCAGTCTGACAGGTCTCGTACTGGATACGCAGTATTTT	CASSLTGLVLDTQYF
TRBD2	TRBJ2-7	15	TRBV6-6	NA	TGTGCCAGCAGTTGGGGGACTAGCGGGGTTTCCGAGCAGTACTTC	CASSWGTSGVSEQYF
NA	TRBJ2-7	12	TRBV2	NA	TGTGCCACGACAGGTTCTTCCTACGAGCAGTACTTC	CATTGSSYEQYF
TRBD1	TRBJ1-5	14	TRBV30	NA	TGTGCCTGGAGTCAAGGACAGGGTCATCAGCCCCAGCATTTT	CAWSQGQGHQPQHF
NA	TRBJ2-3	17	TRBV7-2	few	TGTGCCAGCAGCTTAGGGGGACGATCATCTAGCACAGATACGCAGTATTTT	CASSLGGRSSSTDTQYF
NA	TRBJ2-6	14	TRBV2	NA	TGTGCCAGCAGTGAAGCTGGAGGGGCCAACGTCCTGACTTTC	CASSEAGGANVLTF
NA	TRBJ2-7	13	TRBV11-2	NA	TGTGCCAGCAGCCTAACGCCCGAGGGGGAGCAGTACTTC	CASSLTPEGEQYF
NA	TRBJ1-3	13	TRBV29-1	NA	TGCAGCGCCCTTGACGACTCTGGAAACACCATATATTTT	CSALDDSGNTIYF
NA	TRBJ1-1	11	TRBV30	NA	TGTGCCTGGAGTTTTAACACTGAAGCTTTCTTT	CAWSFNTEAFF
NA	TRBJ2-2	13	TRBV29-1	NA	TGCAGCACCAAGGACAGCTCCACCGGGGAGCTGTTTTTT	CSTKDSSTGELFF
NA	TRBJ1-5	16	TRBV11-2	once	TGTGCCAGCAGCTTGGGGCTGGGTGGGGGCAATCAGCCCCAGCATTTT	CASSLGLGGGNQPQHF
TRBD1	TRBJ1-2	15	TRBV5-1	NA	TGCGCCAGCAGCTTTGACAGGGAGCTTAACTATGGCTACACCTTC	CASSFDRELNYGYTF
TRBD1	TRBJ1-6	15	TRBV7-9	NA	TGTGCCAGCAGACCGCCGACAGGGCCAAATTCACCCCTCCACTTT	CASRPPTGPNSPLHF
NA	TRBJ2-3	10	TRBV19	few	TGTGCCAGTAGCTCAGATACGCAGTATTTT	CASSSDTQYF
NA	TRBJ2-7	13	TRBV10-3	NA	TGTGCCATCGGGTCGGGTGGAGGGAATCAGCAGTACTTC	CAIGSGGGNQQYF
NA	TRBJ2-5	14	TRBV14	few	TGTGCCAGCAGTTTCGGGGGGCTTGGAGAGACCCAGTACTTC	CASSFGGLGETQYF
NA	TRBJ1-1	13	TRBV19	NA	TGTGCCAGTCTAGCAGGCCCGAACACTGAAGCTTTCTTT	CASLAGPNTEAFF
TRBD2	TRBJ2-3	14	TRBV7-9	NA	TGTGCCAGCAGCCCATCTCCTAGCGGAGATACGCAGTATTTT	CASSPSPSGDTQYF
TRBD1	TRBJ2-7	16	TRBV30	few	TGTGCCTGGAGTGTACTGGACAGGGGGTCCGACTACGAGCAGTACTTC	CAWSVLDRGSDYEQYF
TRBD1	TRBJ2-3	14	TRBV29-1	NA	TGCAGCGTTAAAGGGGGCGCGTACACAGATACGCAGTATTTT	CSVKGGAYTDTQYF
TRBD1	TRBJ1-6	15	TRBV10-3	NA	TGTGCCTCTCATCCCAGGGGGGGTTATAATTCACCCCTCCACTTT	CASHPRGGYNSPLHF
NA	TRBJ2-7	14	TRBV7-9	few	TGTGCCAGCAGCTTAGACGGGACATTCTACGAGCAGTACTTC	CASSLDGTFYEQYF
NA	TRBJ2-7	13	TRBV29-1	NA	TGCAGCGTTGAGACAGGGCGGGGGTACGAGCAGTACTTC	CSVETGRGYEQYF
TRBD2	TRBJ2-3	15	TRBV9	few	TGTGCCAGCAGCTTACGACTAGCGGGGGAGGATACGCAGTATTTT	CASSLRLAGEDTQYF
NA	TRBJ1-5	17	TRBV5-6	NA	TGTGCCAGCAGCGCGACAGGCGGTTATGTTGGCAATCAGCCCCAGCATTTT	CASSATGGYVGNQPQHF
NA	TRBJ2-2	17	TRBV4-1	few	TGCGCCAGCAGCCAAGATGAGCCCCTATGGGGCTCCGGGGAGCTGTTTTTT	CASSQDEPLWGSGELFF
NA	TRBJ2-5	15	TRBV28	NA	TGTGCCAGCAGTTTATCCACAGGGTACGAAGAGACCCAGTACTTC	CASSLSTGYEETQYF
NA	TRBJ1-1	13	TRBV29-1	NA	TGCAGCGTTGAAGATCCTCTCTTAGACGAGGCTTTCTTT	CSVEDPLLDEAFF
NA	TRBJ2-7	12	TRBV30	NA	TGTGCCTGGAGTGTCTTCACCTACGAGCAGTACTTC	CAWSVFTYEQYF
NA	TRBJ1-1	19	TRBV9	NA	TGTGCCAGCAGCCCCTTTTGGAAGGACAGAAAGGGGGAGAACACTGAAGCTTTCTTT	CASSPFWKDRKGENTEAFF